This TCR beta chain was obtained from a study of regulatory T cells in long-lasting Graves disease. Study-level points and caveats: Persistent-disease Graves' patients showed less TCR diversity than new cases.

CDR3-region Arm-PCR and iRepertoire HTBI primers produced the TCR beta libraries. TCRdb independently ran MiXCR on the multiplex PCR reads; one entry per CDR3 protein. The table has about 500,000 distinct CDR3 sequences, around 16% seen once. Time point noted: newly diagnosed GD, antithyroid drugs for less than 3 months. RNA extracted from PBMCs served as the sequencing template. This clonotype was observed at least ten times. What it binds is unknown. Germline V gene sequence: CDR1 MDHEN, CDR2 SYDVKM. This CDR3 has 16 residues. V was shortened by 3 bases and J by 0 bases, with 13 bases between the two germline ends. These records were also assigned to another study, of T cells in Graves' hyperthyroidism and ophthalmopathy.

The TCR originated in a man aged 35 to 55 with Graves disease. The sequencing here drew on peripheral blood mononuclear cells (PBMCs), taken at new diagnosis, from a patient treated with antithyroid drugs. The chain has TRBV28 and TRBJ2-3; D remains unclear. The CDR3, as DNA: TGTGCCAGCAGTTTTGGGTCAGGTCTTAGCACAGATACGCAGTATTTT. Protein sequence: CASSFGSGLSTDTQYF.